These 26 T cell receptor beta chains share one sample of origin, sequenced in a study of Graves' ophthalmopathy and Graves' hyperthyroidism. The authors amplified TCR beta CDR3 regions from RNA transcripts. HTBI primers were used in a first-round RT-PCR, which preceded a second-round multiplex PCR. TCRdb called the multiplex PCR reads again in MiXCR, with one record for every CDR3 protein. The data show hundreds of thousands of distinct CDR3 sequences, with roughly 20% seen just once and around 6.9% held by the top ten. Material: peripheral blood. All receptors derive from a woman between 18 and 29 years old with stable Graves' hyperthyroidism. Some clones in this sample may be carry-over from other donors' samples.

This clonotype was observed a handful of times. This chain connects TRBV29-1 to TRBJ2-7; TRBD1 agrees at 9 bases. Trimming at V came to 3 bases and at J to 1 base, leaving 10 bases not matched to a gene. The CDR3 has 16 amino acids. CDR1 and CDR2 from the germline V gene are SQVTM and ANQGSEA. The chain's CDR3 is CSVEGLKTGGSYEQYF. CDR3 DNA: TGCAGCGTTGAGGGGTTGAAGACAGGGGGGTCCTACGAGCAGTACTTC.

This clonotype was recorded many times. The genes are TRBV28 and TRBJ1-2, with 7 bases that match TRBD1. This CDR3 has 15 residues. Germline CDR1 is MDHEN and CDR2 is SYDVKM. The V gene end was trimmed by 7 bases and the J gene end by 0 bases; junction bases not matched to a gene: 8. The CDR3 DNA follows: TGTGCCAGCACCCTAGGGGGCTCAGCTAACTATGGCTACACCTTC. Its translation is CASTLGGSANYGYTF.

This clonotype occurred many times. The V gene is TRBV6-5, the J gene TRBJ2-7, with 9 positions matching TRBD1. Germline-derived CDR1 and CDR2 are MNHEY and SVGAGI. The CDR3 extends over 14 amino acids. V trimming: 2 bases; J trimming: 3 bases; junction bases outside the gene matches: 2. For the CDR3, the DNA is TGTGCCAGCAGTTACCGGGACAGGGTCTACGAGCAGTACTTC. Protein sequence: CASSYRDRVYEQYF.

The V call is TRBV6-1, the J call TRBJ2-7, with 8 bases lining up with TRBD1. The CDR3 has 14 residues. V lost 7 bases, J lost 1 base, and 6 bases stayed unmatched. Germline assignment: CDR1 MNHNS and CDR2 SASEGT. The CDR3 loop is CASTKDRESYEQYF. The CDR3 DNA sequence: TGTGCCAGCACCAAGGACAGGGAGTCCTACGAGCAGTACTTC.

This clonotype was recorded many times. J is TRBJ2-7 and V is TRBV28; 9 bases match TRBD2. Germline-derived CDR1 and CDR2 are MDHEN and SYDVKM. Trimming took 6 bases from V and 0 from J; bases not matched to a gene: 6. The length of the CDR3 is 15 residues. This chain's CDR3 is CASSIAGASSYEQYF. Written as DNA, the CDR3 is TGTGCCAGCAGCATAGCGGGGGCGAGCTCCTACGAGCAGTACTTC.

This clonotype was found many times. V usage is TRBV11-2 and J usage is TRBJ2-7; D is perhaps TRBD1 (7 bases). CDR3 length: 15 amino acids. V was shortened by 1 base and J by 4 bases, with 14 bases between the two germline ends. Germline V CDR1 and CDR2: SGHAT, FQNNGV. CDR3 in amino acids: CASSLVRGAHYEQYF. DNA of the CDR3: TGTGCCAGCAGCTTAGTCAGGGGGGCACATTACGAGCAGTACTTC.

The chain carries TRBV24-1 and TRBJ2-5; D may be TRBD1 (5 bases). Germline V gene sequence: CDR1 KGHDR, CDR2 SFDVKD. Trimming left V 3 bases short and J 7 bases short, with 17 bases between. The CDR3 runs to 15 residues. The CDR3 region has the DNA TGTGCCACCAGTGATCACAACATACCTAGGGGGACCCAGTACTTC. This sequence encodes CATSDHNIPRGTQYF.

Many counts were recorded for this clonotype. The chain couples TRBV6-2 or TRBV6-3 to TRBJ1-1; D remains ambiguous. V was clipped by 0 bases and J by 1 base, with 6 bases between them. The CDR3 covers 14 residues. CDR1 MNHEY and CDR2 SVGEGT come from the germline V gene. The CDR3 region is CASSYSGKNTEAFF. CDR3 sequence (DNA): TGTGCCAGCAGTTACTCCGGGAAGAACACTGAAGCTTTCTTT.

The gene calls are TRBV24-1 and TRBJ1-3, with unresolved D. CDR1 KGHDR and CDR2 SFDVKD come from the germline V gene. This CDR3 has 15 residues. Trimming cost V 3 bases and J 2 bases, with 10 bases left between them. CDR3 sequence reads: CATSDAGAPGNTIYF. Here the CDR3 DNA reads TGTGCCACCAGTGATGCGGGTGCCCCTGGAAACACCATATATTTT.

V usage is TRBV28 and J usage is TRBJ1-1; D may be TRBD1 (5 bases). The length of the CDR3 is 13 residues. Germline V CDR1 and CDR2: MDHEN, SYDVKM. V dropped 5 bases and J dropped 3 bases, with 10 bases sitting between them. The DNA for the CDR3 is TGTGCCAGCAGTATCGGGACCTACACTGAAGCTTTCTTT. It yields the protein CASSIGTYTEAFF.

This chain joins TRBV11-2 and TRBJ1-1; TRBD1 agrees at 7 bases. The V and J ends lost 5 bases and 2 bases, in that order; junction bases with no gene match: 5. Germline V gene sequence: CDR1 SGHAT, CDR2 FQNNGV. The CDR3 consists of 14 residues. The CDR3 spells CASSMGQINTEAFF. DNA for the CDR3: TGTGCCAGCAGCATGGGACAGATAAACACTGAAGCTTTCTTT.

In its sample, this clonotype was seen many times. One end of the junction is discordant with germline, which a read error may explain. The chain uses TRBV20-1 and TRBJ2-7; the match to TRBD2 covers 13 bases. The V gene's germline CDR1 is DFQATT and CDR2 SNEGSKA (reference sequence). CDR3 length: 16 amino acids. The CDR3 is CGATGLAGRSSYEQYF. CDR3 sequence (DNA): TGCGGTGCTACGGGACTAGCGGGGAGGAGCTCCTACGAGCAGTACTTC.

This clonotype was recorded many times. V and J are TRBV6-1 and TRBJ1-2; D is possibly TRBD1 (6 bases). Deletions cut 7 bases from V and 7 bases from J, with 19 bases between. There are 14 residues in the CDR3. Germline V gene lookup returns CDR1 MNHNS and CDR2 SASEGT. The CDR3 DNA reads TGTGCCAGCATTCCCGGGCAGGGGTCAAGTGGCTACACCTTC. It yields the protein CASIPGQGSSGYTF.

V gene TRBV27 combines with J gene TRBJ2-7; D unresolved. This CDR3 has 14 residues. V was pared by 0 bases and J by 3 bases, with 9 bases between. CDR1 and CDR2 from the germline V gene are MNHEY and SMNVEV (reference sequence). CDR3 nucleotides: TGTGCCAGCAGTTTATCGATATCGGGCTACGAGCAGTACTTC. Amino acids: CASSLSISGYEQYF.

The chain uses TRBV19 and TRBJ1-6; TRBD1 aligns across 9 bases. The CDR3 loop spans 17 amino acids. CDR1 is LNHDA and CDR2 is SQIVND in the germline V gene (reference sequence). J gave up 8 bases and V 5 bases, and 13 bases lay outside the gene matches. The CDR3 DNA is TGTGCCAGTAGTTCGGGACAGGGTTTAAGTGGATATTCACCCCTCCACTTT. Its protein is CASSSGQGLSGYSPLHF.

The rearrangement joins TRBV10-3 to TRBJ1-1; TRBD1 is a possible D gene (5 bases). Per germline, CDR1 ENHRY and CDR2 SYGVKD. The CDR3 consists of 14 residues. V shed 7 bases and J shed 1 base, with 13 bases lying between them. This CDR3 reads CAITEGRENTEAFF. The CDR3 DNA is TGTGCCATCACCGAGGGACGGGAGAACACTGAAGCTTTCTTT.

The V gene is TRBV6-1, the J gene TRBJ2-7; the D gene could be TRBD1 or TRBD2 (5 bases each). CDR1 and CDR2 from the germline V gene are MNHNS and SASEGT. Trimming took 5 bases from V and 9 from J, leaving 23 bases between them. CDR3 size: 15 residues. The CDR3 nucleotides are TGTGCCAGCAGTACGTCCGGGACGGGGCTGGATGGGCAGTACTTC. Translation: CASSTSGTGLDGQYF.

At least ten counts were recorded for this clonotype. V and J are TRBV29-1 and TRBJ2-7; 9 nucleotides match TRBD2. In germline, CDR1 is SQVTM, CDR2 ANQGSEA. This CDR3 has 14 residues. With 4 bases clipped from V and 6 bases from J, the junction kept 10 bases outside the gene matches. The DNA for the CDR3 is TGCAGCGTTGTAGGGTGGACTAGCGACTCCGAGCAGTACTTC. Encoded protein: CSVVGWTSDSEQYF.

This clonotype was observed a handful of times. The genes are TRBV12-3 or TRBV12-4 and TRBJ2-2; weak D call: TRBD1 (5 bases). The CDR3 has 15 amino acids. The V gene lost 8 bases and the J gene lost 3 bases, with 16 bases spanning the gap. Here the CDR3 reads CASASPGADTGELFF. The CDR3 coding sequence is TGTGCCAGCGCAAGTCCTGGGGCCGACACCGGGGAGCTGTTTTTT.

The sample holds a few counts of this clonotype. The chain combines TRBV28 with TRBJ1-1, with 8 bases lining up with TRBD1. The junction had 4 bases not matched to a gene; V was cut back by 4 bases and J by 3 bases. The length of the CDR3 is 14 residues. The germline V gene encodes CDR1 MDHEN and CDR2 SYDVKM. CDR3 nucleotides: TGTGCCAGCAGTTCGGACAGGGAGGACACTGAAGCTTTCTTT. It yields the protein CASSSDREDTEAFF.

This clonotype was seen ten or more times. This chain uses TRBV11-2 with TRBJ1-1; the match to TRBD1 covers 9 bases. The V segment lost 2 bases and the J segment 5 bases; nucleotides outside the gene matches: 9. Germline-derived CDR1 and CDR2 are SGHAT and FQNNGV. The CDR3 is 16 residues long. CDR3 nucleotides: TGTGCCAGCAGCTTAACATCGACAGGGGGTCGGACTGAAGCTTTCTTT. This translates into CASSLTSTGGRTEAFF.

At least ten counts were recorded for this clonotype. The CDR3 region has the DNA TGTGCCAGTAGTATGGGGGGACAGGGACGAGGAAACATTCAGTACTTC. The encoded protein is CASSMGGQGRGNIQYF. This chain links TRBV19 with TRBJ2-4; 9 nucleotides line up with TRBD1. Germline assignment: CDR1 LNHDA and CDR2 SQIVND (reference sequence). The CDR3 contains 16 residues. V lost 3 bases and J lost 6; bases outside the gene matches: 9.

The V gene is TRBV18, the J gene TRBJ1-1; no clear D gene. This CDR3 region has 16 residues. The V gene lost 6 bases and the J gene lost 1 base, with 18 bases spanning the gap. The germline CDR1 and CDR2 sequences are KGHSH and LQKENI. CDR3 nucleotides: TGTGCCAGCTCCCCCCTCTTAGGGATAGAGAACACTGAAGCTTTCTTT. Translating gives CASSPLLGIENTEAFF. The full variable domain, its missing parts supplied by reference TRBV18 and TRBJ1-1, is NAGVMQNPRHLVRRRGQEARLRCSPMKGHSHVYWYRQLPEEGLKFMVYLQKENIIDESGMPKERFSAEFPKEGPSILRIQQVVRGDSAAYFCASSPLLGIENTEAFFGQGTRLTVV.

The V and J genes are TRBV6-1 and TRBJ2-5; unclear D gene. Trimming shortened V by 6 bases and J by 0 bases, and 5 bases separated the two germline ends. CDR1 is MNHNS and CDR2 is SASEGT in the germline V gene. The CDR3 is 12 amino acids. Here the CDR3 reads CASRIYQETQYF. CDR3 in DNA: TGTGCCAGCAGAATCTACCAAGAGACCCAGTACTTC.

The sample holds many counts of this clonotype. The V gene is TRBV30, the J gene TRBJ2-5; the match to TRBD2 covers 7 bases. CDR1 is GTSNPN, CDR2 SVGIG, per germline (reference sequence). J was trimmed by 5 bases and V by 5 bases; bases with no gene match: 8. The CDR3 length is 13 residues. The CDR3 spells CAWVWAGEETQYF. The CDR3 DNA is TGTGCCTGGGTATGGGCGGGAGAGGAGACCCAGTACTTC.

This clonotype has ten or more counts. The chain is built from TRBV2 and TRBJ1-3; 9 nucleotides agree with TRBD1. Germline assignment: CDR1 SNHLY and CDR2 FYNNEI. The CDR3 consists of 14 residues. Unmatched junction bases numbered 8, after V lost 6 bases and J lost 8 bases. The CDR3 here is CASRQGALWDTIYF. For the CDR3, the DNA is TGTGCCAGCAGACAGGGGGCACTTTGGGACACCATATATTTT.